One sample yielded the 26 T cell receptor beta chains listed below, sequenced in a study of blood T cell repertoires in COVID-19. Some clones are missing from TCRdb's copy, which holds only in-frame ones; the method was immunoSEQ multiplex PCR. The sample yields roughly 200,000 clones, roughly 90% seen once. Specimen: PBMCs or T cells enriched from blood (not recorded which). All receptors come from a man between 18 and 35 years old with acute COVID-19.

V gene TRBV5-1 combines with J gene TRBJ1-4; D is perhaps TRBD1 (6 bases). Germline V gene sequence: CDR1 SGHRS, CDR2 YFSETQ. The V end lost 0 bases, the J end lost 2 bases, and 8 bases lay between the germline ends. The CDR3 has 15 amino acids. CDR3 nucleotides: TGCGCCAGCAGCTTGGGGACAGCTACTAATGAAAAACTGTTTTTT. It codes for CASSLGTATNEKLFF.

J is TRBJ2-3 and V is TRBV15; 11 nucleotides align to TRBD2. Germline V CDR1 and CDR2: LNHNV, YYDKDF (reference sequence). This CDR3 is built from 20 residues. After removal of 1 base from V and 6 bases from J, the junction contained 18 bases not matched to a gene. The CDR3 reads CATSRGRGLAAPWAEDTQYF. CDR3 DNA: TGTGCCACCAGCAGAGGGAGGGGACTAGCGGCCCCATGGGCCGAGGATACGCAGTATTTT.

The chain uses TRBV3-1 (or the pseudogene TRBV3-2) and TRBJ2-7; 13 bases are shared with TRBD2. The CDR3 loop spans 15 amino acids. Looked up from germline, CDR1 is LGHDT and CDR2 is YNNKEL (reference sequence). Unmatched junction bases numbered 6, after V lost 4 bases and J lost 6 bases. This chain's CDR3 is CASSLGLAGLVEQYF. The CDR3 DNA follows: TGTGCCAGCAGCCTGGGACTAGCGGGACTTGTCGAGCAGTACTTC.

Written as DNA, the CDR3 is TGTGCCAGCAGCCGACCGGGACAGGATAGCAATCAGCCCCAGCATTTT. It translates to CASSRPGQDSNQPQHF. The rearrangement uses TRBV5-8 and TRBJ1-5; 8 bases are shared with TRBD1. Germline V gene lookup returns CDR1 SGHTS and CDR2 YDEGEE. Losses at the gene ends were 4 bases for V and 0 bases for J; bases not matched to a gene: 6. The CDR3 contains 16 residues.

This clone came up a few times. V is TRBV19 and J is TRBJ1-5, with no clear D. The CDR3 is made up of 14 amino acids. The germline V and J ends were trimmed by 5 bases and 3 bases, with 11 bases remaining between them. CDR1 LNHDA and CDR2 SQIVND come from the germline V gene (reference sequence). The CDR3 DNA follows: TGTGCCAGTAGTCCCCGAGGGTTCAATCAGCCCCAGCATTTT. Its protein is CASSPRGFNQPQHF.

The chain recombines TRBV12-3 or TRBV12-4 with TRBJ2-7; 9 bases match TRBD2. Germline trimming cut 11 bases from V and 4 bases from J; bases unmatched to any gene: 9. The CDR3 consists of 13 residues. The CDR3 coding sequence is TGTGCCTCCGGTAGCGGGAGCAAGTACGAGCAGTACTTC. The encoded protein is CASGSGSKYEQYF.

The V and J genes are TRBV4-3 and TRBJ2-6; D ambiguous. This CDR3 is built from 16 residues. V was clipped by 0 bases and J by 0 bases, with 6 bases between them. CDR1 and CDR2 from the germline V gene are LGHNA and YSLEER. The CDR3 is CASSQDPNSGANVLTF. CDR3 bases: TGCGCCAGCAGCCAAGATCCTAACTCTGGGGCCAACGTCCTGACTTTC.

This clone was picked up one time. V gene TRBV18 combines with J gene TRBJ2-2; 9 nucleotides agree with TRBD1. V was clipped by 3 bases and J by 5 bases; unmatched bases: 7. Germline CDR1 and CDR2: KGHSH and LQKENI. The CDR3 totals 16 residues. Written as DNA, the CDR3 is TGTGCCAGCTCACCCAATACAGGGGGCGGAACCGGGGAGCTGTTTTTT. The encoded protein is CASSPNTGGGTGELFF.

The gene calls are TRBV28 and TRBJ1-1; 7 positions match TRBD1. The J segment lost 0 bases and the V segment lost 6 bases, leaving 1 base of the junction unmatched. The germline V gene has CDR1 MDHEN and CDR2 SYDVKM. The CDR3 runs 13 residues. The CDR3 region is CASRGQMNTEAFF. CDR3 sequence (DNA): TGTGCCAGCAGGGGACAGATGAACACTGAAGCTTTCTTT.

This chain joins TRBV25-1 and TRBJ2-1, with TRBD1 matching over 10 bases. The J segment lost 7 bases and the V segment lost 7 bases, leaving 10 bases of the junction unmatched. There are 15 residues in the CDR3. Per the germline V gene, CDR1 is MGHDK and CDR2 is SYGVNS. CDR3 sequence: CASTHPGTGENEQFF. For the CDR3, the DNA is TGTGCCAGCACGCATCCCGGGACAGGGGAGAATGAGCAGTTCTTC.

The DNA of the CDR3 is TGTGCCAGCAGCTGGGGACTAGCGGCCTACGAGCAGTACTTC. Translated, it gives CASSWGLAAYEQYF. The V call is TRBV14, the J call TRBJ2-7; 11 nucleotides align to TRBD2. Germline lookup yields CDR1 SGHDN and CDR2 FVKESK. There are 14 residues in the CDR3. With V trimmed by 5 bases and J by 2 bases, 2 bases remained unmatched.

The J gene is TRBJ1-4, the V gene TRBV12-5, with D perhaps TRBD1 (5 bases). CDR1 and CDR2 (germline): LGHNT, FRNRAP. The CDR3 is 13 residues long. V lost 7 bases to trimming and J lost 8 bases, with 14 bases between them. The CDR3 DNA follows: TGTGCTAGTGCCACGGGGGTTTCCGAAAAACTGTTTTTT. The encoded protein is CASATGVSEKLFF.

This chain links TRBV7-9 with TRBJ2-1; 9 bases match TRBD1. This CDR3 has 17 amino acids. V lost 1 base to trimming and J lost 4 bases; unmatched junction nucleotides: 8. Germline V gives CDR1 SEHNR, CDR2 FQNEAQ (reference sequence). CDR3 loop: CASSLGTGENRYNEQFF. CDR3 sequence (DNA): TGTGCCAGCAGCTTAGGGACAGGGGAGAATCGATACAATGAGCAGTTCTTC.

This chain joins TRBV18 and TRBJ1-2, with D possibly TRBD1 on 6 matching bases. Trimming cost V 3 bases and J 7 bases, with 15 bases left between them. The CDR3 extends over 14 amino acids. CDR1 KGHSH and CDR2 LQKENI come from the germline V gene. The CDR3 loop reads CASSPPGQFSGYTF. As DNA, the CDR3 is TGTGCCAGCTCACCCCCCGGACAGTTTAGTGGCTACACCTTC.

This clone was observed once. The V call is TRBV6-5, the J call TRBJ2-7; D is possibly TRBD2 (6 bases). V shed 0 bases and J shed 0 bases, with 9 bases lying between them. The CDR3 is 15 residues long. Per germline, CDR1 MNHEY and CDR2 SVGAGI. The CDR3 region is CASSYSAGSSYEQYF. CDR3 DNA sequence: TGTGCCAGCAGTTACTCGGCGGGGAGCTCCTACGAGCAGTACTTC.

The rearrangement uses TRBV29-1 and TRBJ2-3; possible D gene TRBD2, 6 bases. This CDR3 is built from 13 residues. Germline V gene data show CDR1 as SQVTM and CDR2 as ANQGSEA. Trimming removed 6 bases from V and 3 bases from J, with 13 bases in between. DNA for the CDR3: TGCAGCGTAGAGGGGAGGTTGACAGATACGCAGTATTTT. Its translation: CSVEGRLTDTQYF.

V is TRBV7-9 and J is TRBJ2-1; 10 bases agree with TRBD1. Germline values: CDR1 SEHNR, CDR2 FQNEAQ (reference sequence). This CDR3 has 16 residues. J lost 5 bases, V lost 4 bases, and 8 bases had no gene match. The CDR3 here is CASSSRGQGPDNEQFF. CDR3 coding DNA: TGTGCCAGCAGCTCCAGGGGACAGGGGCCGGACAATGAGCAGTTCTTC. The complete variable domain, with remaining parts taken from reference TRBV7-9 and TRBJ2-1, reads DTGVSQNPRHKITKRGQNVTFRCDPISEHNRLYWYRQTLGQGPEFLTYFQNEAQLEKSRLLSDRFSAERPKGSFSTLEIQRTEQGDSAMYLCASSSRGQGPDNEQFFGPGTRLTVL.

The rearrangement uses TRBV7-9 and TRBJ2-1, with 13 bases matching TRBD2. Germline CDR1 SEHNR, CDR2 FQNEAQ (reference sequence). Trimming at V came to 1 base and at J to 8 bases, leaving 5 bases not matched to a gene. The CDR3 runs 16 residues. The CDR3 bases are TGTGCCAGCAGCTTAGGGGGGACTAGCGGGATTGATGAGCAGTTCTTC. This codes for CASSLGGTSGIDEQFF.

The V gene is TRBV6-5, the J gene TRBJ1-2, with D perhaps TRBD1 (5 bases). The CDR3 extends over 13 amino acids. Trimming stripped 6 bases from V and 5 bases from J, with 13 bases between. The germline V gene has CDR1 MNHEY and CDR2 SVGAGI. CDR3 nucleotide sequence: TGTGCCAGCAGGCCTCGGGGGTCATATGGCTACACCTTC. Translated, it gives CASRPRGSYGYTF.

This rearrangement joins TRBV4-1 to TRBJ1-1; no clear D. Between the trimmed V and J ends, which lost 0 bases and 0 bases, there was a span of 8 bases. The CDR3 loop spans 15 amino acids. Per the germline V gene, CDR1 is MGHRA and CDR2 is YSYEKL. The DNA for the CDR3 is TGCGCCAGCAGCCAAGAGGAGGGAATGAACACTGAAGCTTTCTTT. Protein: CASSQEEGMNTEAFF.

This chain uses TRBV6-5 with TRBJ2-2; weak D call: TRBD2 (6 bases). The CDR3 is 14 amino acids. With 10 bases removed from V and 5 bases from J, the gap between germline ends came to 17 bases. Germline CDR1 reads MNHEY; CDR2 reads SVGAGI. The CDR3 reads CATRLSGGTGELFF. DNA of the CDR3: TGTGCCACCCGACTCTCCGGGGGAACCGGGGAGCTGTTTTTT.

The genes are TRBV28 and TRBJ1-1; unclear D gene. CDR1 is MDHEN, CDR2 SYDVKM, per germline. The ends were cut back, 4 bases at V and 5 bases at J, with 11 bases in the middle. This CDR3 comprises 13 residues. For the CDR3, the DNA is TGTGCCAGCAGTTCCCCCTCTCGGACTGAAGCTTTCTTT. As protein: CASSSPSRTEAFF.

There are a few counts of this clone. This chain connects TRBV4-3 to TRBJ1-2; tentatively, D is TRBD1 (5 bases). The germline CDR1 and CDR2 sequences are LGHNA and YSLEER. V was cut by 4 bases and J by 8 bases, with 26 bases left in between. The CDR3 loop spans 17 amino acids. CDR3 amino acids: CASSLSTGQVLGYGYTF. DNA of the CDR3: TGCGCCAGCAGCCTTAGTACAGGTCAGGTATTGGGGTACGGCTACACCTTC.

The genes are TRBV19 and TRBJ1-1; 10 nucleotides match TRBD1. This CDR3 comprises 15 residues. The germline V gene encodes CDR1 LNHDA and CDR2 SQIVND (reference sequence). Unmatched junction bases numbered 6, after V lost 5 bases and J lost 3 bases. CDR3 in DNA: TGTGCCAGTAGTGCGACAGGGGGCGTAGACACTGAAGCTTTCTTT. It codes for CASSATGGVDTEAFF.

The J gene is TRBJ2-1, the V gene TRBV30; D perhaps matches TRBD2 (6 bases). V shed 0 bases and J shed 0 bases, with 18 bases lying between them. CDR3 length: 18 residues. Germline values: CDR1 GTSNPN, CDR2 SVGIG (reference sequence). The DNA for the CDR3 is TGTGCCTGGAGTGTACGGTTGGTAGCGGTTAGCTCCTACAATGAGCAGTTCTTC. Its protein is CAWSVRLVAVSSYNEQFF.

The chain uses TRBV5-1 and TRBJ1-4; D is unclear. The CDR3 contains 14 residues. Germline V lookup: CDR1 SGHRS, CDR2 YFSETQ. Trimming took 4 bases from V and 1 from J, leaving 8 bases between them. CDR3 amino acids: CASSGSETNEKLFF. The CDR3 region has the DNA TGCGCCAGCAGCGGCAGTGAAACTAATGAAAAACTGTTTTTT.